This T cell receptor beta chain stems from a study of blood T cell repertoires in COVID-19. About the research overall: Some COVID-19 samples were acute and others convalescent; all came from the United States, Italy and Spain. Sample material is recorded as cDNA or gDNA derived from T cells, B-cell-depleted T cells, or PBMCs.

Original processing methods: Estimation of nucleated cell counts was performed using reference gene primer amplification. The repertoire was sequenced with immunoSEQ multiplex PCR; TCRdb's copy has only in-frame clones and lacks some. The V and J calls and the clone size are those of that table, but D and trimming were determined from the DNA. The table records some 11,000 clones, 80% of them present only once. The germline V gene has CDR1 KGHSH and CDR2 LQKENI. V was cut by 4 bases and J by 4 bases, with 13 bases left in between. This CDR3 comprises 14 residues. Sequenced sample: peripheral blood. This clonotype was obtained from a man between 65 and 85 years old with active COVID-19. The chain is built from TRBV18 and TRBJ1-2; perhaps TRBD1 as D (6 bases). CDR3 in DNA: TGTGCCAGCTCACAACAGGGCTCCCTCTATGGCTACACCTTC. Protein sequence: CASSQQGSLYGYTF.